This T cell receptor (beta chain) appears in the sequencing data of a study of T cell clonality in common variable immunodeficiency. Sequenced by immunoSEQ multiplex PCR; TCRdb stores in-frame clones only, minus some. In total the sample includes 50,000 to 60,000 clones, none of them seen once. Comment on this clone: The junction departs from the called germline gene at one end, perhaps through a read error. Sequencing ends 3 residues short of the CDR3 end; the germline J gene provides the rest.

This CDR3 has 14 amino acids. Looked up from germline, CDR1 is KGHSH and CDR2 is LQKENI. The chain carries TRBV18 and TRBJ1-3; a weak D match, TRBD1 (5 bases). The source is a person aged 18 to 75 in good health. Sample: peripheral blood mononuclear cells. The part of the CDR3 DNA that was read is TGTGCCCGCTCACCGACAGAGACTTCGAACACC. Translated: CARSPTETSNT. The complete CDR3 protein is CARSPTETSNTIYF.